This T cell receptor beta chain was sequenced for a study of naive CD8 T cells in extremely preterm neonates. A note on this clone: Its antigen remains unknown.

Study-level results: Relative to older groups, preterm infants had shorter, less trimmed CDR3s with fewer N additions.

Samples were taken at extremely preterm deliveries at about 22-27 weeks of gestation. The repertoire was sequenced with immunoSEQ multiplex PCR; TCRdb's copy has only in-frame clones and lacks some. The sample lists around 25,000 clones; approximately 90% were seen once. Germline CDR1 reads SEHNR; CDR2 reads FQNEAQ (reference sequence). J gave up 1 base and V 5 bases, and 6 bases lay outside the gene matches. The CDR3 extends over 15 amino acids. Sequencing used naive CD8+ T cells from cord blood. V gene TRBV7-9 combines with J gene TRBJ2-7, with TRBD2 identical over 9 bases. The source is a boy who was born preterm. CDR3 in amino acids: CASSLSGGTSYEQYF. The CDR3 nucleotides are TGTGCCAGCAGCCTAAGCGGGGGGACTTCCTACGAGCAGTACTTC. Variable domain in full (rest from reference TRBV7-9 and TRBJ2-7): DTGVSQNPRHKITKRGQNVTFRCDPISEHNRLYWYRQTLGQGPEFLTYFQNEAQLEKSRLLSDRFSAERPKGSFSTLEIQRTEQGDSAMYLCASSLSGGTSYEQYFGPGTRLTVT.